This T cell receptor beta chain was captured in a study of T cell responses to AZD1222 COVID-19 vaccine. This clone has just one count. TCRdb's table, derived via immunoSEQ multiplex PCR, lists solely in-frame clones and lacks some. The sample records 100,000 to 150,000 clones, around nine tenths being singletons. CDR1 and CDR2 from the germline V gene are KGHSY and FQNENV. The V end lost 4 bases, the J end lost 0 bases, and 9 bases lay between the germline ends. The CDR3 totals 14 residues. Here the sequenced sample was peripheral blood, taken on day 0 of AZD1222 vaccination. The chain has TRBV16 and TRBJ1-1; D not certain. This clonotype was sampled from an adult in good health. CDR3 coding DNA: TGTGCCAGCAGCCCACGGATAGTGAACACTGAAGCTTTCTTT. Its translation: CASSPRIVNTEAFF.